This TCR beta chain was recovered during a study of T cell responses to AZD1222 COVID-19 vaccine. General observations from the study: Two AZD1222 administrations were followed by greater Spike-specific TCR breadth and depth.

The germline CDR1 and CDR2 sequences are LNHDA and SQIVND (reference sequence). V dropped 5 bases and J dropped 3 bases, with 6 bases sitting between them. The CDR3 is made up of 12 amino acids. Data came from immunoSEQ multiplex PCR; TCRdb stores just in-frame clones and leaves some out. Of under 130,000 clones in the sample, roughly 90% were seen once. This clone showed up just once. Its antigen is still unknown. This chain connects TRBV19 to TRBJ2-3; D ambiguous. This receptor was obtained from an adult in good health. The sample here was peripheral blood, taken on day 0 of AZD1222 vaccination. The CDR3 reads CASSLGTDTQYF. The DNA for the CDR3 is TGTGCCAGTAGTCTCGGGACAGATACGCAGTATTTT.